The 11 T cell receptor beta chains below were found in one sample sequenced in a study of alternative splicing in chronic myeloid leukemia remission. Study as a whole: Trial remission samples were taken at major or complete molecular response, at 12 or 24 months.

Each library started from approximately 1 ug total RNA with poly-A enrichment. TCRdb re-called the bulk RNA-seq reads; every CDR3 protein appears as one record, without DNA. The data contain about 140 distinct CDR3 sequences, roughly 97% of them seen just once; the ten biggest clones take up 9% to 10%. The material was PBMCs or total blood leukocytes (not recorded which), obtained during remission. These receptors were obtained from an adult with chronic myeloid leukemia.

The chain links TRBV20-1 to TRBJ2-1; there is no DNA to check the TCRdb D call of TRBD2. In germline, CDR1 is DFQATT, CDR2 SNEGSKA (reference sequence). This CDR3 is 13 amino acids long. Here the CDR3 reads CSASNSGIGEQFF.

CDR3 loop: CASSIPRPYEKLFF. The rearrangement uses TRBV7-2 and TRBJ1-4. The V gene's germline CDR1 is SGHTA and CDR2 FQGNSA. The CDR3 has 14 amino acids.

This clonotype was observed once. The genes are TRBV2 and TRBJ2-5. This CDR3 is built from 12 residues. From germline, CDR1 is SNHLY and CDR2 FYNNEI. CDR3 protein: CASAGLKETQYF. Filled out from reference TRBV2 and TRBJ2-5, the complete variable domain reads EPEVTQTPSHQVTQMGQEVILRCVPISNHLYFYWYRQILGQKVEFLVSFYNNEISEKSEIFDDQFSVERPDGSNFTLKIRSTKLEDSAMYFCASAGLKETQYFGPGTRLLVL.

The rearrangement joins TRBV28 to TRBJ1-5; no DNA is available, so the TRBD1 call from TCRdb remains unchecked. Germline CDR1 and CDR2: MDHEN and SYDVKM. CDR3 length: 13 residues. This CDR3 reads CATQFRGNQPQHF.

The gene calls are TRBV7-9 and TRBJ1-3. Germline loops: CDR1 SEHNR, CDR2 FQNEAQ (reference sequence). The CDR3 consists of 18 residues. CDR3 sequence reads: CASSFNLLRALPGNTIYF.

This chain connects TRBV20-1 to TRBJ2-3; TCRdb's assignment of TRBD1 cannot be checked, as there is no DNA. The germline V gene encodes CDR1 DFQATT and CDR2 SNEGSKA (reference sequence). This CDR3 spans 15 amino acids. CDR3 sequence: CSAPRGGQGTDTQYF.

The chain has TRBV2 and TRBJ2-7; lacking DNA, the TRBD1 call made by TCRdb goes unchecked. Per the germline V gene, CDR1 is SNHLY and CDR2 is FYNNEI. The CDR3 sequence is 15 residues long. The CDR3 loop is CASSKNRDRAYEQYF.

The chain has TRBV7-8 and TRBJ2-7; checking the TCRdb D call of TRBD2 is not possible without DNA. There are 15 residues in the CDR3. CDR1 SGHVS and CDR2 FQNEAQ come from the germline V gene. CDR3 sequence reads: CASRRAGGLTYEQYF.

The chain joins TRBV28 to TRBJ1-1. CDR1 and CDR2 from the germline V gene are MDHEN and SYDVKM. This CDR3 is 14 amino acids long. The CDR3 region is CASSLQPENTEAFF.

The gene calls are TRBV3-1 and TRBJ2-4; the TCRdb D gene call, TRBD2, has no DNA to confirm it. Germline V gene data show CDR1 as LGHDT and CDR2 as YNNKEL (reference sequence). The CDR3 totals 18 residues. The CDR3 reads CASSPRLAGGLAKNIQYF.

The rearrangement uses TRBV19 and TRBJ2-1. Germline V gives CDR1 LNHDA, CDR2 SQIVND (reference sequence). CDR3 length: 15 residues. This chain's CDR3 is CASRLVESPYNEQFF.